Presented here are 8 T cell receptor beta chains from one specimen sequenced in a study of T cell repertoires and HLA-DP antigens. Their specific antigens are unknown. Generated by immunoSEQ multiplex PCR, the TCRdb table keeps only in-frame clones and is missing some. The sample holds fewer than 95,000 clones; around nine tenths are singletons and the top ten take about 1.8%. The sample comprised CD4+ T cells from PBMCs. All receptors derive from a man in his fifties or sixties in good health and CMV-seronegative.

CDR3 nucleotide sequence: TGTGCCAGCAGCAAAGTGGGCAGGACCTGCGAGGGGCCTGCTCCCTACAATGAGCAGTTCTTC. Translating gives CASSKVGRTCEGPAPYNEQFF. The V and J genes are TRBV21-1 and TRBJ2-1. TRBV21-1 corresponds to a pseudogene. The length of the CDR3 is 21 residues.

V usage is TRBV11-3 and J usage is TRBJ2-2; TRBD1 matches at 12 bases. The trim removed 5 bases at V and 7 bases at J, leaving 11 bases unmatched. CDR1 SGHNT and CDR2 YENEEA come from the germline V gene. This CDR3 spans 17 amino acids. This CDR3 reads CASSNRDRGRVIGELFF. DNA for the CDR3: TGTGCCAGCAGCAACCGGGACAGGGGGCGGGTTATCGGGGAGCTGTTTTTT.

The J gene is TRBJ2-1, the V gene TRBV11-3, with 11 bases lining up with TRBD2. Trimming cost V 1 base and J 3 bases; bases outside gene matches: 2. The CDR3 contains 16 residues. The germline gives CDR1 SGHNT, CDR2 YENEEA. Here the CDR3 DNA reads TGTGCCAGCAGCTTAGGGCTAGCGGGGGGCTACAATGAGCAGTTCTTC. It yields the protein CASSLGLAGGYNEQFF.

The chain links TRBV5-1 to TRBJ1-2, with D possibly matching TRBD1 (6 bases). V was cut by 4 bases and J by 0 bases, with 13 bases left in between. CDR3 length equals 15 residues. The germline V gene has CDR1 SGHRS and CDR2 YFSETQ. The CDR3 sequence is CASSPGDPTNYGYTF. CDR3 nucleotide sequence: TGCGCCAGCAGCCCAGGGGACCCAACTAACTATGGCTACACCTTC. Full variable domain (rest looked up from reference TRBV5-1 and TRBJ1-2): KAGVTQTPRYLIKTRGQQVTLSCSPISGHRSVSWYQQTPGQGLQFLFEYFSETQRNKGNFPGRFSGRQFSNSRSEMNVSTLELGDSALYLCASSPGDPTNYGYTFGSGTRLTVV.

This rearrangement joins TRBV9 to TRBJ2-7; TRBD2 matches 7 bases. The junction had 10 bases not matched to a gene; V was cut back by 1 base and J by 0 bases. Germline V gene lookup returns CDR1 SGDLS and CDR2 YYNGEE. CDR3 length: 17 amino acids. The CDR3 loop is CASSVSPSGGGSYEQYF. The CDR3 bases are TGTGCCAGCAGCGTAAGCCCCTCGGGGGGAGGCTCCTACGAGCAGTACTTC.

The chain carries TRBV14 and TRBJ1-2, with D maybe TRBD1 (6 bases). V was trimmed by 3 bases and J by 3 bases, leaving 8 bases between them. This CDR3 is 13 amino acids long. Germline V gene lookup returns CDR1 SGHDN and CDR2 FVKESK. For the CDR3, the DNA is TGTGCCAGCAGCCAGGACAGATACTATGGCTACACCTTC. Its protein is CASSQDRYYGYTF.

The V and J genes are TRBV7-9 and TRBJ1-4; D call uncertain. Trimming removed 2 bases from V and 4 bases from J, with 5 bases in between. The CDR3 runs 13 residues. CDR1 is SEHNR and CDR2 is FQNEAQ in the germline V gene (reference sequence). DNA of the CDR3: TGTGCCAGCAGCTTAACGAGTAATGAAAAACTGTTTTTT. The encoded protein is CASSLTSNEKLFF.

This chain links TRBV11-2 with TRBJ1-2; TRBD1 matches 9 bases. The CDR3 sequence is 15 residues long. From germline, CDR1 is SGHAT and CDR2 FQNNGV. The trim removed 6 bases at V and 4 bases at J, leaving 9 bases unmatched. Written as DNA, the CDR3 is TGTGCCAGCAGGGGCGAGGGACAGGGTTTCTATGGCTACACCTTC. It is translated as CASRGEGQGFYGYTF.